Shown below are 20 T cell receptor beta chains from a single sample sequenced in a study of blood T cells in healthy people across ages. A J-beta primer mix and a sample-barcoded 5' primer were used in a second PCR of about 6 to 12 cycles. TCRdb redid the calling of the 5' RACE reads with MiXCR, one entry per CDR3 protein. The sample has hundreds of thousands of distinct CDR3 sequences, about 30% seen once. Input material: blood. Receptor source: a woman aged 80 or older in good health.

In regard to this clonotype: The junction does not match germline at one end; this may be a read error. The chain employs TRBV6-5 and TRBJ2-4; TRBD2 matches 10 bases. The CDR3 is made up of 15 amino acids. In germline, CDR1 is MNHEY, CDR2 SVGAGI. CDR3 sequence reads: CTSSYALAGVWEQYF. DNA for the CDR3: TGTACCAGCAGTTATGCGCTAGCGGGAGTCTGGGAGCAGTACTTC.

This clonotype was seen many times. The chain couples TRBV10-3 to TRBJ2-1; 8 nucleotides align to TRBD1. Germline-derived CDR1 and CDR2 are ENHRY and SYGVKD. J was trimmed by 0 bases and V by 4 bases; bases with no gene match: 11. The CDR3 is 18 amino acids. CDR3 sequence (DNA): TGTGCCATCAGTGGCAGGGGGCTCGGACAGAGCTCCTACAATGAGCAGTTCTTC. As protein: CAISGRGLGQSSYNEQFF.

This clonotype has only one observation. A much larger clone sits a single nucleotide away, making a read error possible. This chain links TRBV14 with TRBJ1-2; D unresolved. The CDR3 totals 12 residues. The germline V gene encodes CDR1 SGHDN and CDR2 FVKESK. The CDR3 loop is CAGSQGVGGYTF. Written as DNA, the CDR3 is TGTGCCGGCAGCCAAGGAGTGGGGGGCTACACCTTC.

This clonotype was seen many times. J is TRBJ2-1 and V is TRBV20-1, with 9 bases that match TRBD2. CDR1 is DFQATT, CDR2 SNEGSKA, per germline (reference sequence). J was trimmed by 1 base and V by 3 bases; bases with no gene match: 4. The CDR3 length is 15 residues. Written as DNA, the CDR3 is TGCAGTGCTAGTCCTAGCGGGGCGTCCTACAATGAGCAGTTCTTC. It specifies CSASPSGASYNEQFF.

The chain joins TRBV11-2 to TRBJ2-7, with D perhaps TRBD1 (5 bases). The DNA end favors TRBJ2-5, so the J call may be wrong. The CDR3 runs 13 residues. In germline, CDR1 is SGHAT, CDR2 FQNNGV. CDR3 DNA: TGTGCCAGCAGCTTAGAACGACAGACGACCCAGTACTTC. Amino acid sequence: CASSLERQTTQYF.

This clonotype was recorded a few times. The chain couples TRBV6-1 to TRBJ1-1; no firm D call. Germline V gene data show CDR1 as MNHNS and CDR2 as SASEGT. The CDR3 spans 14 residues. Trimming removed 6 bases at V and 4 bases at J, with 15 bases between. The CDR3 loop is CASRDGPGGTEAFF. CDR3 nucleotide sequence: TGTGCCAGCAGGGACGGTCCTGGTGGCACTGAAGCTTTCTTT.

This clonotype was counted ten times or more. The junction shows a germline mismatch at one end, possibly a read error. This chain uses TRBV27 with TRBJ2-7, with 8 bases aligning to TRBD2. CDR3 length: 15 residues. Germline V lookup: CDR1 MNHEY, CDR2 SMNVEV (reference sequence). The CDR3 sequence: CASSLSGGSSYEQYF. CDR3 DNA: TGCGCCAGCAGCTTGAGCGGGGGATCCTCCTACGAGCAGTACTTC.

A word on this clonotype: This sequence may be a read error, since a much larger clone differs from it by one base. CDR3 loop: CAASQQGRETQYF. The CDR3 nucleotides read TGTGCCGCCAGTCAGCAGGGAAGAGAGACCCAGTACTTC. The J gene is TRBJ2-5, the V gene TRBV24-1; possibly TRBD1 for D (5 bases). The germline CDR1 and CDR2 sequences are KGHDR and SFDVKD. CDR3 size: 13 residues.

This clonotype has just a few counts. The chain uses TRBV30 and TRBJ1-2, with D perhaps matching TRBD1 (5 bases). CDR1 GTSNPN and CDR2 SVGIG come from the germline V gene (reference sequence). With 1 base removed from V and 6 bases from J, the gap between germline ends came to 18 bases. The CDR3 has 15 amino acids. The CDR3: CAWSDRIEGRNGYTF. The CDR3, as DNA: TGTGCCTGGAGTGACCGAATTGAGGGGCGGAATGGCTACACCTTC. Using reference TRBV30 and TRBJ1-2 for the parts outside the CDR3, the full variable domain is SQTIHQWPATLVQPVGSPLSLECTVEGTSNPNLYWYRQAAGRGLQLLFYSVGIGQISSEVPQNLSASRPQDRQFILSSKKLLLSDSGFYLCAWSDRIEGRNGYTFGSGTRLTVV.

This clonotype was observed a handful of times. This may arise from a read error, as a much more abundant clone is one base away. DNA of the CDR3: TGCAGTGTTGCTAGCGGGGGGTACCAAGAGGCCCAGTACTTC. Protein sequence: CSVASGGYQEAQYF. This chain joins TRBV20-1 and TRBJ2-5, with 11 bases fitting TRBD2. Germline V gene lookup returns CDR1 DFQATT and CDR2 SNEGSKA (reference sequence). The CDR3 contains 14 residues.

To note about this clonotype: Without the conserved terminal phenylalanine or tryptophan, this CDR3 likely stems from a read error. The DNA is omitted, as the CDR3 cannot be located on it reliably, and the CDR3 follows TCRdb's listing. CDR3 region: CAISELDGSYEQHC. The rearrangement joins TRBV10-3 to TRBJ2-5. Counting both end residues, the CDR3 totals 14 amino acids. Germline V gene lookup returns CDR1 ENHRY and CDR2 SYGVKD.

CDR3 sequence reads: CASSFSPRADTQYF. In DNA form, the CDR3 reads TGTGCCAGCAGCTTTTCTCCAAGGGCAGATACGCAGTATTTT. The chain is built from TRBV7-2 and TRBJ2-3, with D unresolved. Trimming took 3 bases from V and 4 from J, leaving 11 bases between them. Germline V gene data show CDR1 as SGHTA and CDR2 as FQGNSA. The CDR3 loop spans 14 amino acids.

This clonotype came up a few times. CDR3 region: CAWAGGPLQNQYF. CDR3 sequence (DNA): TGTGCCTGGGCCGGGGGGCCCCTCCAGAACCAGTACTTC. This rearrangement joins TRBV30 to TRBJ2-5; maybe TRBD2 (7 bases). With 5 bases removed from V and 10 bases from J, the gap between germline ends came to 20 bases. The CDR3 spans 13 residues. Germline CDR1 and CDR2: GTSNPN and SVGIG (reference sequence).

This clonotype came up many times. The chain carries TRBV6-2 or TRBV6-3 and TRBJ2-1, with 11 bases lining up with TRBD2. CDR1 is MNHEY and CDR2 is SVGEGT in the germline V gene. CDR3 size: 18 residues. V lost 5 bases to trimming and J lost 4 bases; unmatched junction nucleotides: 13. The CDR3 loop reads CASSPPPGSGGGYNEQFF. CDR3 nucleotide sequence: TGTGCCAGCAGTCCGCCACCCGGTAGCGGGGGGGGATACAATGAGCAGTTCTTC.

This clonotype has more than one count but fewer than ten. This may be a read error, as it is one base from a much larger clone. This sequence joins TRBV4-1 and TRBJ1-2; weak D call: TRBD1 (6 bases). The germline V and J ends were trimmed by 4 bases and 4 bases, with 22 bases remaining between them. The germline V gene encodes CDR1 MGHRA and CDR2 YSYEKL. The CDR3 extends over 17 amino acids. CDR3 bases: TGCGCCAGCAGCCTCCGGGACACCCACCGTGCCCGCTATGGCTACACCTTC. It codes for CASSLRDTHRARYGYTF.

This clonotype appeared many times. The chain joins TRBV12-3 or TRBV12-4 to TRBJ2-1; 11 bases agree with TRBD2. This CDR3 has 16 amino acids. V lost 2 bases, J lost 8 bases, and 8 bases stayed unmatched. The DNA of the CDR3 is TGTGCCAGCAGTTTAAGAGTAGCGGGGGGGCCGGATGAGCAGTTCTTC. This gives the protein CASSLRVAGGPDEQFF.

This chain uses TRBV15 with TRBJ2-1; 12 nucleotides match TRBD2. The length of the CDR3 is 15 residues. V shed 2 bases, J shed 9 bases, and the junction held 5 bases outside the gene matches. Per germline, CDR1 LNHNV and CDR2 YYDKDF (reference sequence). In DNA, the CDR3 is TGTGCCACCAGCAGACTAGCGGGGGGGCGCAGTGAGCAGTTCTTC. Amino acids: CATSRLAGGRSEQFF.

There are a few counts of this clonotype. The chain has TRBV6-5 and TRBJ2-5, with TRBD1 matching 9 bases. The germline CDR1 and CDR2 sequences are MNHEY and SVGAGI. The length of the CDR3 is 15 residues. V shed 5 bases and J 11 bases; nucleotides not matched to a gene: 15. The CDR3 protein is CASSLGQGSANEQYF. CDR3 coding DNA: TGTGCCAGCAGTCTCGGACAGGGGTCCGCCAATGAGCAGTACTTC.

Ten or more counts support this clonotype. J is TRBJ2-5 and V is TRBV27, with D uncertain. Per germline, CDR1 MNHEY and CDR2 SMNVEV (reference sequence). The CDR3 covers 10 residues. V was clipped by 3 bases and J by 5 bases, with 1 base between them. This CDR3 is CASSFETQYF. Written as DNA, the CDR3 is TGTGCCAGCAGTTTTGAGACCCAGTACTTC.

This clonotype was counted at least ten times. CDR3 sequence reads: CASSLGPGPSYNEQFF. CDR3 DNA sequence: TGCGCCAGCAGCTTAGGGCCGGGTCCCTCCTACAATGAGCAGTTCTTC. The gene calls are TRBV5-1 and TRBJ2-1; D ambiguous. V lost 2 bases and J 0 bases, leaving 12 bases between the germline ends. The CDR3 totals 16 residues. Germline CDR1 is SGHRS and CDR2 is YFSETQ.